This passage covers 17 T cell receptor beta chains from one sample sequenced in a study of blood T cell repertoires in COVID-19. Some clones are missing from TCRdb's copy, which holds only in-frame ones; the method was immunoSEQ multiplex PCR. The data show under 200,000 clones, approximately 87% seen once. The sequenced sample was peripheral blood. All receptors come from a woman in her seventies with acute or convalescent COVID-19.

The V gene is TRBV5-1, the J gene TRBJ1-4, with D possibly matching TRBD1 (6 bases). This CDR3 region has 16 residues. The germline CDR1 and CDR2 sequences are SGHRS and YFSETQ. The germline V and J ends were trimmed by 2 bases and 4 bases, with 15 bases remaining between them. The CDR3 here is CASSFAPTGLNEKLFF. CDR3 in DNA: TGCGCCAGCAGCTTCGCCCCGACAGGCCTTAATGAAAAACTGTTTTTT.

The chain joins TRBV11-3 to TRBJ1-1; the D is unclear. Looked up from germline, CDR1 is SGHNT and CDR2 is YENEEA. The CDR3 is 15 residues long. Trimming pared 4 bases from V and 1 base from J, leaving 13 bases between. CDR3 DNA sequence: TGTGCCAGCAGCTCCTCGTCCCTGAGGAACACTGAAGCTTTCTTT. This gives the protein CASSSSSLRNTEAFF. The variable domain in full, completed from reference TRBV11-3 and TRBJ1-1, reads EAGVVQSPRYKIIEKKQPVAFWCNPISGHNTLYWYLQNLGQGPELLIRYENEEAVDDSQLPKDRFSAERLKGVDSTLKIQPAELGDSAVYLCASSSSSLRNTEAFFGQGTRLTVV.

V and J are TRBV29-1 and TRBJ1-6, with D hard to call. The germline CDR1 and CDR2 sequences are SQVTM and ANQGSEA. Trimming removed 2 bases at V and 9 bases at J, with 5 bases between. The length of the CDR3 is 11 residues. DNA for the CDR3: TGCAGCGTTGAACGAGGTTCACCCCTCCACTTT. It is translated as CSVERGSPLHF.

This chain joins TRBV18 and TRBJ2-3, with a possible D match to TRBD1 (7 bases). The CDR3 has 16 amino acids. With 0 bases removed from V and 2 bases from J, the gap between germline ends came to 12 bases. Germline V gene sequence: CDR1 KGHSH, CDR2 LQKENI. CDR3 in DNA: TGTGCCAGCTCACCACCTGGCAGGGGGGTCACAGATACGCAGTATTTT. Amino acids: CASSPPGRGVTDTQYF.

The chain employs TRBV9 and TRBJ1-6; D is unresolved. Deletions cut 0 bases from V and 12 bases from J, with 10 bases between. CDR3 length: 13 residues. The germline CDR1 and CDR2 sequences are SGDLS and YYNGEE. The CDR3, as DNA: TGTGCCAGCAGCGTAGACGAGGGAGGACCCCTCCACTTT. Protein sequence: CASSVDEGGPLHF. The whole variable domain, remainder taken from reference TRBV9 and TRBJ1-6, is DSGVTQTPKHLITATGQRVTLRCSPRSGDLSVYWYQQSLDQGLQFLIQYYNGEERAKGNILERFSAQQFPDLHSELNLSSLELGDSALYFCASSVDEGGPLHFGNGTRLTVT.

The chain has TRBV4-2 and TRBJ1-6; weak D call: TRBD1 (5 bases). The CDR3 is 15 residues long. The V gene's germline CDR1 is LGHNA and CDR2 YNFKEQ. The V end was cut by 1 base, the J end by 7 bases, with 11 bases between. The CDR3 spells CASSQAETANSPLHF. For the CDR3, the DNA is TGTGCCAGCAGCCAAGCGGAGACAGCCAATTCACCCCTCCACTTT.

The chain recombines TRBV27 with TRBJ2-7, with 11 nucleotides matching TRBD2. J gave up 0 bases and V 6 bases, and 4 bases lay outside the gene matches. CDR3 size: 15 residues. CDR1 and CDR2 from the germline V gene are MNHEY and SMNVEV (reference sequence). The CDR3 region has the DNA TGTGCCAGCAGAAGGGGACTAGCGGACTCCTACGAGCAGTACTTC. This gives the protein CASRRGLADSYEQYF.

The chain combines TRBV5-8 with TRBJ2-3; 10 positions match TRBD1. The germline CDR1 and CDR2 sequences are SGHTS and YDEGEE. V was pared by 5 bases and J by 6 bases, with 15 bases of the junction left unmatched. This CDR3 has 17 amino acids. CDR3 in amino acids: CASSHRSGTGARDTQYF. For the CDR3, the DNA is TGTGCCAGCAGTCATCGATCCGGGACAGGGGCCAGGGATACGCAGTATTTT.

This chain joins TRBV19 and TRBJ2-1; the D gene is possibly TRBD2 (6 bases). The V end lost 5 bases, the J end lost 3 bases, and 14 bases lay between the germline ends. Germline V gene sequence: CDR1 LNHDA, CDR2 SQIVND (reference sequence). There are 15 residues in the CDR3. The CDR3: CASSRTGTFYNEQFF. The CDR3 DNA reads TGTGCCAGTAGTCGCACCGGGACTTTCTACAATGAGCAGTTCTTC.

This chain uses TRBV18 with TRBJ2-7; D gene uncertain. The CDR3 sequence is 15 residues long. Germline V gene data show CDR1 as KGHSH and CDR2 as LQKENI. The V and J ends lost 1 base and 0 bases respectively, with 10 bases between them. DNA for the CDR3: TGTGCCAGCTCACCACAGCAGGTCAGCTCCTACGAGCAGTACTTC. Its protein product is CASSPQQVSSYEQYF.

This chain uses TRBV6-2 or TRBV6-3 with TRBJ2-7, with D perhaps matching TRBD1 (6 bases). CDR1 is MNHEY and CDR2 is SVGEGT in the germline V gene. V was clipped by 1 base and J by 4 bases, with 14 bases between them. The CDR3 has 15 residues. CDR3 coding DNA: TGTGCCAGCAGTTACTACCCAGGGGACACATACGAGCAGTACTTC. Translation: CASSYYPGDTYEQYF.

The rearrangement joins TRBV19 to TRBJ2-2, with D tentatively TRBD1 (5 bases). Trimming removed 2 bases from V and 7 bases from J, with 11 bases in between. The CDR3 runs 14 residues. Germline V gene sequence: CDR1 LNHDA, CDR2 SQIVND (reference sequence). The CDR3 loop is CASSIPGIGGELFF. Here the CDR3 DNA reads TGTGCCAGTAGTATACCAGGGATCGGCGGGGAGCTGTTTTTT.

The chain has TRBV28 and TRBJ1-5, with 8 positions matching TRBD1. The CDR3 length is 15 residues. Losses at the gene ends were 5 bases for V and 7 bases for J; bases not matched to a gene: 10. CDR1 is MDHEN, CDR2 SYDVKM, per germline. CDR3 loop: CASSLPGQAGQPQHF. The CDR3 DNA reads TGTGCCAGCAGTCTCCCGGGACAGGCGGGCCAGCCCCAGCATTTT.

The J gene is TRBJ2-7, the V gene TRBV18, with 9 bases that match TRBD1. The CDR3 extends over 14 amino acids. Germline CDR1 and CDR2: KGHSH and LQKENI. V lost 3 bases to trimming and J lost 6 bases; unmatched junction nucleotides: 6. The CDR3 sequence is CASSPLDRGGEQYF. The CDR3 DNA follows: TGTGCCAGCTCACCCCTGGACAGGGGTGGCGAGCAGTACTTC. Supplemented by reference TRBV18 and TRBJ2-7, the full variable domain reads NAGVMQNPRHLVRRRGQEARLRCSPMKGHSHVYWYRQLPEEGLKFMVYLQKENIIDESGMPKERFSAEFPKEGPSILRIQQVVRGDSAAYFCASSPLDRGGEQYFGPGTRLTVT.

The rearrangement joins TRBV12-5 to TRBJ2-7, with TRBD1 identical over 7 bases. The germline V gene encodes CDR1 LGHNT and CDR2 FRNRAP. V trimming: 5 bases; J trimming: 2 bases; junction bases outside the gene matches: 6. The CDR3 consists of 14 residues. Here the CDR3 DNA reads TGTGCTAGTGGTCCCTCCGGGACAGCCTACGAGCAGTACTTC. It encodes CASGPSGTAYEQYF.

This chain links TRBV11-3 with TRBJ2-1; perhaps TRBD2 as D (7 bases). Germline values: CDR1 SGHNT, CDR2 YENEEA. This CDR3 contains 15 residues. V lost 0 bases and J 6 bases, leaving 12 bases between the germline ends. This CDR3 reads CASSLEGGRVNEQFF. CDR3 sequence (DNA): TGTGCCAGCAGCTTAGAAGGGGGGAGGGTCAATGAGCAGTTCTTC. The full variable domain, in which reference TRBV11-3 and TRBJ2-1 provide the parts outside the CDR3, is EAGVVQSPRYKIIEKKQPVAFWCNPISGHNTLYWYLQNLGQGPELLIRYENEEAVDDSQLPKDRFSAERLKGVDSTLKIQPAELGDSAVYLCASSLEGGRVNEQFFGPGTRLTVL.

This rearrangement joins TRBV6-5 to TRBJ2-6, with D unresolved. The germline V gene has CDR1 MNHEY and CDR2 SVGAGI. Trimming removed 7 bases at V and 0 bases at J, with 10 bases between. The CDR3 is 15 amino acids. CDR3 coding DNA: TGTGCCAGCACCCTACAGAGCTCTGGGGCCAACGTCCTGACTTTC. Translating it yields CASTLQSSGANVLTF.